This entry lists 11 T cell receptor beta chains sequenced from one sample in a study of glioma-infiltrating T cells. TCR alpha and beta CDR3 regions were amplified from RNA using iRepertoire nested multiplex PCR. TCRdb analysed the multiplex PCR reads with MiXCR anew, one entry per CDR3 protein. The data show around 350,000 distinct CDR3 sequences, about two fifths seen once. Sequencing used glioma tissue, nonneoplastic brain tissue, or PBMCs (not recorded which). These receptors were collected from a human donor with low-grade glioma or glioblastoma, undergoing nonglioma brain surgery, or in good health (not recorded which).

Turning to this clonotype: An end of the junction does not agree with germline; a read error may underlie this. The chain employs TRBV4-2 and TRBJ2-1, with D unresolved. The germline gives CDR1 LGHNA, CDR2 YNFKEQ. The CDR3 spans 16 residues. The CDR3 coding sequence is TGTGCCAGCAGCCAAGATCGCACTTACTTATGGCACGAGCAGTGCTTC. Translating gives CASSQDRTYLWHEQCF.

The rearrangement uses TRBV28 and TRBJ2-7, with D perhaps matching TRBD1 or TRBD2 (5 bases each). V was trimmed by 7 bases and J by 5 bases, leaving 21 bases between them. The CDR3 covers 15 residues. Germline values: CDR1 MDHEN, CDR2 SYDVKM. The CDR3 nucleotides are TGTGCCAGCAACCCAACCGGGACCCGCAGGCACGAGCAGTACTTC. Encoded protein: CASNPTGTRRHEQYF.

This clonotype was seen many times. The chain joins TRBV7-2 to TRBJ1-2; D call uncertain. Trimming took 1 base from V and 4 from J, leaving 10 bases between them. Germline loops: CDR1 SGHTA, CDR2 FQGNSA. There are 14 residues in the CDR3. DNA of the CDR3: TGTGCCAGCAGCTTAGGAGGCTGGGGCTATGGCTACACCTTC. Translated: CASSLGGWGYGYTF.

Comment on this clonotype: One junction end does not reproduce the germline sequence, and a read error may be involved. The chain links TRBV19 to TRBJ1-1; D not resolved. The CDR3 contains 15 residues. Germline V gene sequence: CDR1 LNHDA, CDR2 SQIVND (reference sequence). CDR3 coding DNA: TGTGCCAGTAGTATAGGCCCATCGGCGAACACTGAGGCTTTCTTT. Its translation is CASSIGPSANTEAFF.

The gene calls are TRBV6-6 and TRBJ2-1; 10 nucleotides align to TRBD1. This CDR3 region has 15 residues. Trimming removed 2 bases from V and 9 bases from J; junction bases left unmatched: 7. Germline CDR1 reads MNHNY; CDR2 reads SVGAGI (reference sequence). The CDR3 DNA is TGTGCCAGCAGTTACCTCCGGGACAGGGGAGTTGAGCAGTTCTTC. Protein sequence: CASSYLRDRGVEQFF.

There are a few counts of this clonotype. The chain employs TRBV2 and TRBJ2-3; D is undetermined. This CDR3 is 14 amino acids long. The germline CDR1 and CDR2 sequences are SNHLY and FYNNEI. V was shortened by 3 bases and J by 4 bases, with 11 bases between the two germline ends. CDR3 protein: CASSDKGRADTQYF. The DNA for the CDR3 is TGTGCCAGCAGTGATAAAGGTCGTGCAGATACGCAGTATTTT.

CDR3 DNA sequence: TGTGCCAGCAGGACTAGTAACACAGATACGCAGTATTTT. Translation gives CASRTSNTDTQYF. The rearrangement links TRBV6-2 or TRBV6-3 to TRBJ2-3; weak D call: TRBD2 (6 bases). This CDR3 has 13 amino acids. Germline assignment: CDR1 MNHEY and CDR2 SVGEGT. V was cut by 6 bases and J by 2 bases, with 9 bases left in between.

This clonotype appeared a few times. The rearrangement uses TRBV7-9 and TRBJ2-2; 7 bases agree with TRBD2. In germline, CDR1 is SEHNR, CDR2 FQNEAQ (reference sequence). Germline trimming cut 1 base from V and 6 bases from J; bases unmatched to any gene: 5. This CDR3 has 15 amino acids. The CDR3 region is CASSLVDTSAGELFF. The CDR3 region has the DNA TGTGCCAGCAGCTTAGTGGACACTAGCGCCGGGGAGCTGTTTTTT.

This clonotype has ten or more counts. The CDR3 spells CASSEQASGSYEQYF. CDR3 nucleotides: TGTGCCAGCAGTGAACAGGCTAGCGGCTCCTACGAGCAGTACTTC. The chain uses TRBV6-1 and TRBJ2-7; 7 bases agree with TRBD2. The V gene end was trimmed by 2 bases and the J gene end by 0 bases; junction bases not matched to a gene: 4. CDR3 size: 15 residues. CDR1 and CDR2 from the germline V gene are MNHNS and SASEGT.

Points on this clonotype: This may arise from a read error, as a much more abundant clone is one base away. The chain recombines TRBV7-3 with TRBJ1-3, with D maybe TRBD1 (5 bases). CDR3 length: 14 residues. Trimming cost V 2 bases and J 0 bases, with 5 bases left between them. Germline V gene lookup returns CDR1 SGHTA and CDR2 FQGTGA. In DNA, the CDR3 is TGTGCCAGCAGCTTAGGGGGCTCTGGAAACACCATATATTTT. This codes for CASSLGGSGNTIYF.

Worth noting for this clonotype: This may come from a read error, since a much larger clone is one base off. The chain combines TRBV28 with TRBJ1-2, with 8 bases fitting TRBD1. The length of the CDR3 is 12 residues. Germline lookup yields CDR1 MDHEN and CDR2 SYDVKM. In DNA, the CDR3 is TGTGCCAGCGGTTTGGACAGGGACGGCTACACCTTC. Protein sequence: CASGLDRDGYTF.